This TCR beta chain is from a study of cytomegalovirus exposure and HLA in healthy donors. CDR3 length equals 13 residues. From germline, CDR1 is MNHEY and CDR2 SVGAGI. The V and J ends lost 6 bases and 3 bases, in that order; junction bases with no gene match: 4. Researchers ran the PCR with 60 Vbeta and 13 Jbeta primers. TCRdb's copy holds only in-frame clones and misses some; the assay was immunoSEQ multiplex PCR. The sample holds roughly 100,000 clones, almost 80% seen once. Input material: PBMCs. The V gene is TRBV6-5, the J gene TRBJ1-2, with 7 positions matching TRBD1. This clonotype was sampled from a man aged 50 or older in good health and CMV-seropositive. CDR3 in amino acids: CASRRTGDYGYTF. DNA of the CDR3: TGTGCCAGCAGGCGGACAGGAGACTATGGCTACACCTTC.